This T cell receptor beta chain was observed in a study of blood T cell repertoires in COVID-19. For the study at large: Whether acute or convalescent, the COVID-19 samples came from the United States, Italy and Spain. Nucleic acid was either cDNA or gDNA, and it came from T cells, B-cell-depleted T cells, or PBMCs.

Trimming cost V 5 bases and J 6 bases, with 11 bases left between them. Germline V gene lookup returns CDR1 LGHDT and CDR2 YNNKEL (reference sequence). The CDR3 contains 14 residues. The authors' processing: Estimation of nucleated cell counts relied on the amplification of reference gene primers. Some clones are missing from TCRdb's copy, which holds only in-frame ones; the method was immunoSEQ multiplex PCR. V, J and clone size derive from that table, while D and trimming were established from the DNA sequence. Among roughly 100,000 clones listed, 84% were seen once. The sample holds a few counts of this clone.

This receptor was taken from a man aged 40-49 years with active or convalescent COVID-19. The sequencing input was peripheral blood. The chain links TRBV3-1 (or the pseudogene TRBV3-2) to TRBJ1-6; D may be TRBD1 (6 bases). The CDR3 spells CASSKDSLNSPLHF. In nucleotides, the CDR3 is TGTGCCAGCAGCAAGGACAGTCTTAATTCACCCCTCCACTTT.